This T cell receptor beta chain was captured by sequencing in a study of T cell clusters in autoimmune cytopenias. TRB rearrangements were amplified by touch-down multiplex PCR with mixed TRB-A/B primers. TCRdb reprocessed the multiplex PCR reads, with one entry per CDR3 protein and no DNA. The sample totals 3,500 to 5,000 distinct CDR3 sequences. TRB amplification used 250 ng of peripheral blood genomic DNA. CDR1 and CDR2 from the germline V gene are SEHNR and FQNEAQ (reference sequence). The CDR3 loop spans 17 amino acids. These same records also appear under a second study, on T cell repertoires in aging, cancer and after chemotherapy.

The clonotype was recovered from a human donor in good health. The chain is built from TRBV7-9 and TRBJ1-2; the TRBD1 assignment by TCRdb is unverifiable without DNA. The material sequenced was peripheral blood. CDR3 in amino acids: CASSLTGVAIFNYGYTF.